This T cell receptor beta chain was recorded in a study of cytomegalovirus exposure and HLA in healthy donors. Use of 60 Vbeta and 13 Jbeta primers characterized the PCR. Produced via immunoSEQ multiplex PCR; TCRdb's table is partial and in-frame only. The data hold about 160,000 clones, with approximately 78% observed a single time. CDR3 length: 16 residues. V shed 3 bases, J shed 5 bases, and the junction held 10 bases outside the gene matches. CDR1 is LNHDA, CDR2 SQIVND, per germline (reference sequence). The source is a woman between 18 and 30 years old in good health and CMV-seronegative. The chain joins TRBV19 to TRBJ1-5; TRBD1 agrees at 7 bases. Sequencing input: PBMCs. The CDR3 DNA is TGTGCCAGTAGTATCTCCGTCCACACAGGGGATCAGCCCCAGCATTTT. Amino acids: CASSISVHTGDQPQHF.